This T cell receptor (beta chain) was documented in a study of identical twins. Overall study findings and caveats: Models underestimated out-of-frame TCR alpha sharing in monozygotic twins. Cord blood beta clonotypes that were abundant carried fewer insertions, and memory repertoires showed no such trend.

TCRdb fed the 5' RACE reads into MiXCR, producing one record per CDR3 protein. The sample includes just under 650,000 distinct CDR3 sequences, less than 9% of them seen just once. The CDR3 has 12 amino acids. Healthy Caucasians, and only they, were the donors. This clonotype has more than one count but fewer than ten. As yet, its antigen is unknown. One end of the junction does not line up with germline, which may come from a read error. The data were also submitted as part of a second study, on yellow fever vaccine responses in identical twins.

The sequenced sample was PBMCs. The genes are TRBV12-3 or TRBV12-4 and TRBJ2-3; D is undetermined. The sequence was collected from a woman in her late teens or twenties in good health. DNA of the CDR3: TGTGCCAGCAGCCGCGAGCTTAGCCGTGGTTTTTTC. This codes for CASSRELSRGFF.